This passage covers 8 T cell receptor beta chains from one sample sequenced in a study of blood T cell repertoires in COVID-19 (dated by TCRdb to 2018 to 2021). The receptor library was made with the immunoSEQ multiplex PCR assay. TCRdb carries this immuneACCESS record with in-frame sequences only. Its versions omit some clonotypes, under half of them owing to an unresolved V gene in the studies checked, with the rest unexplained. Here the sample has about 120,000 clones; about four fifths occur a single time. Under 20% of the sample is held by the ten biggest clonotypes. Sequenced sample: peripheral blood. These receptors were collected from a man aged 55 to 70 with active or convalescent COVID-19.

V usage is TRBV19 and J usage is TRBJ2-4; 14 bases map to TRBD2. Germline CDR1 reads LNHDA; CDR2 reads SQIVND (reference sequence). V lost 5 bases and J lost 8; bases outside the gene matches: 11. The CDR3 has 17 amino acids. DNA for the CDR3: TGTGCCAGTAGTCCTACCCCGGGACTAGCGGGAGACCACATTCAGTACTTC. This sequence encodes CASSPTPGLAGDHIQYF.

This CDR3 is CASSAGLAPSEQYF. The CDR3 region has the DNA TGTGCCAGCAGCGCGGGACTAGCCCCCAGCGAGCAGTACTTC. The chain uses TRBV3-1 (or the pseudogene TRBV3-2) and TRBJ2-7; TRBD2 matches 9 bases. Per germline, CDR1 LGHDT and CDR2 YNNKEL (reference sequence). The CDR3 sequence is 14 residues long. Trimming removed 5 bases from V and 6 bases from J; junction bases left unmatched: 8.

V is TRBV5-6 and J is TRBJ2-5; the match to TRBD2 covers 7 bases. After removal of 6 bases from V and 1 base from J, the junction contained 9 bases not matched to a gene. The CDR3 has 15 amino acids. Germline CDR1 and CDR2: SGHDT and YYEEEE. CDR3 DNA sequence: TGTGCCAGCACCCGGGGAGGGCAGGGCCAAGAGACCCAGTACTTC. This codes for CASTRGGQGQETQYF.

For this clone: As the CDR3 is not closed by the conserved phenylalanine or tryptophan, this likely results from a read error. It is unclear where the CDR3 begins or ends on the DNA, so no DNA is shown, and the CDR3 is as TCRdb lists it. V usage is TRBV2 and J usage is TRBJ2-7; the table calls TRBD1, which could not be checked here. With termini counted, the CDR3 has 13 amino acids. The V gene's germline CDR1 is SNHLY and CDR2 FYNNEI. The CDR3 region is CASRGHRTGGVYD.

Concerning this clone: The sample contains more than one DNA sequence encoding this CDR3. This chain connects TRBV24-1 to TRBJ2-1; TRBD2 agrees at 14 bases. The CDR3 has 16 amino acids. The germline V gene encodes CDR1 KGHDR and CDR2 SFDVKD. V was clipped by 4 bases and J by 8 bases; unmatched bases: 6. CDR3 residues: CATSERTSGRIHEQFF. The CDR3 nucleotides read TGTGCCACCAGTGAGCGGACTAGCGGGAGGATCCATGAGCAGTTCTTC.

This rearrangement joins TRBV12-3 or TRBV12-4 to TRBJ1-1; possible D gene TRBD1, 6 bases. Trimming left V 7 bases short and J 5 bases short, with 14 bases between. CDR3 length: 13 amino acids. The CDR3 here is CASTHRVTTEAFF. The CDR3 nucleotides are TGTGCCAGCACCCACAGGGTAACAACTGAAGCTTTCTTT.

The gene calls are TRBV2 and TRBJ1-6; 10 bases align to TRBD1. Germline V gene sequence: CDR1 SNHLY, CDR2 FYNNEI. The CDR3 length is 14 residues. The V segment lost 5 bases and the J segment 8 bases; nucleotides outside the gene matches: 3. The CDR3 sequence: CASSQDRGDSPLHF. CDR3 nucleotides: TGTGCCAGCAGTCAGGACAGGGGGGATTCACCCCTCCACTTT.

The chain joins TRBV18 to TRBJ2-1, with TRBD2 matching 7 bases. Germline V CDR1 and CDR2: KGHSH, LQKENI. The ends lost 7 bases at V and 9 bases at J; junction bases unmatched: 12. The CDR3 spans 14 residues. In DNA, the CDR3 is TGTGCCAGCTTAGGGACTACAGATCCCCCTGAGCAGTTCTTC. Its translation: CASLGTTDPPEQFF.